This TCR beta chain was documented in a study of T-cell memory formation after mild COVID-19 (dated by TCRdb to the early 2020s). Study-level background: TCR sequence clusters from the two donors were largely donor specific. In a couple of donors, T-cell clones that expanded and contracted after mild COVID-19 were tracked by sequencing TCRalpha and TCRbeta repertoires over time. Two young, previously healthy adult volunteers, one female and one male, were included in the cohort.

Instrument used: Illumina NovaSeq 6000. Using 5'RACE with constant-segment primers, TCRalpha and TCRbeta cDNA libraries were constructed, with sample barcodes and unique molecular identifiers added in the process. Trizol reagent was used to extract RNA from every sample. Library amplification was performed in two PCR steps, and a second sample barcode and Illumina TruSeq adapters were introduced in the second step. Sequencing of libraries was performed on an Illumina NovaSeq with 2 x 150 bp paired-end reads. In the paper's pipeline: The reads were demultiplexed and collapsed into UMI-guided consensus sequences using migec v1.2.7. With mixcr v2.1.11, UMI consensuses were aligned to TRA and TRB V and J templates and assembled into clonotypes. A clonotype was counted as expanded or contracted only when both edgeR and NoisET called the clonotype significant, with the noise models trained on biological replicates. edgeR calls used a false discovery rate-adjusted p below 0.01 and a log2 fold-change threshold of 1. As an exploratory analysis of dynamics, PCA with hierarchical clustering was applied to max-normalized trajectories of the 1000 most abundant clonotypes. Separately sequenced CD4+ and CD8+ repertoires were used to assign the CD4 or CD8 phenotype of responding clones. TCRdb redid the processing of the public reads, applying fastp at Q25 and MiXCR, and retained in-frame beta chains. A single entry per CDR3 protein holds the most common genes and DNA from its merged rows. The V and J calls and clone size are TCRdb's, not the authors'. The sample table holds roughly 310,000 distinct CDR3 sequences, of which 15% to 20% were seen once. The ten largest clones represent roughly 23% of the sample.

Overall results and qualifications from the work: Some responding clones were detected in pre-infection memory, which suggested that pre-existing cross-reactive memory T cells had joined the SARS-CoV-2 response. Contracting CD4+ clones appeared mostly in the CM and EM memory subsets, whereas CD8+ clones were enriched in EMRA. SARS-CoV-2 specificity was not confirmed for the second-wave clones peaking on day 37. Clones contracting from day 15 to 85 had balanced CD4/CD8 phenotypes, while a second wave expanding from day 15 to 37 was biased towards CD4+. Only a couple of mild cases were covered in the study, and larger cohorts including severe cases with pre-infection samples were considered necessary.

V was cut back by 3 bases and J by 4 bases, leaving a gap of 14 bases between them. From its cysteine to its phenylalanine, the CDR3 spans 15 amino acids. The sequence is cut down to CDR3 DNA, 45 bases in frame from base 1. CDR1 and CDR2 (LGHDT, YNNKEL) derive from the germline V gene (reference sequence). As regards this clonotype: No antigen is known for it. Base qualities were left out, and no much larger clone turns up one base away.

Ficoll-Paque density gradient centrifugation was the method used to isolate PBMCs. This receptor chain uses TRBV3-1 and TRBJ2-3; matching of 5 bases hints at TRBD1 as the D gene. This receptor was obtained from a man aged 18 to 29 who had mild COVID-19 (a few samples of this study predate the infection). The sample titles of this study are shuffled in the database, so cell type and time point are left out; the donor was told from shared clones. The specimen sequenced was PBMCs or a T cell subset sorted from them (not recorded which). CDR3 protein: CASSQPGAPPDTQYF. The nucleotide sequence reads as follows: TGTGCCAGCAGCCAGCCTGGGGCCCCCCCAGATACGCAGTATTTT.